This TCR beta chain was recorded in a study of blood T cells in healthy people across ages. Study summary: Per every two T cells, about one barcoded beta molecule was captured by template switching. General study points: As naive T cell percentage varied, TCR beta diversity correlated strongly with it. Fewer expanded clones and more diversity marked long-lived versus aged donors.

Turning to this clonotype: The antigen is not known.

V lost 6 bases and J 1 base, leaving 6 bases between the germline ends. CDR3 length: 12 residues. Germline loops: CDR1 PRHDT, CDR2 FYEKMQ (reference sequence). Next came a second PCR, run for about 7 to 11 cycles, which used a sample-barcoded 5' primer along with a J-beta primer mix. TCRdb independently ran MiXCR on the 5' RACE reads; one entry per CDR3 protein. The repertoire has about a million distinct CDR3 sequences, 40% to 60% of them found once; the top ten carry over 10%. The sequenced sample was blood. The V and J genes are TRBV13 and TRBJ1-1, with unresolved D. The TCR was taken from a young man in good health. CDR3 sequence: CASRRRNTEAFF. In nucleotides, the CDR3 is TGTGCCAGCAGACGACGGAACACTGAAGCTTTCTTT. Variable domain in full (rest from reference TRBV13 and TRBJ1-1): AAGVIQSPRHLIKEKRETATLKCYPIPRHDTVYWYQQGPGQDPQFLISFYEKMQSDKGSIPDRFSAQQFSDYHSELNMSSLELGDSALYFCASRRRNTEAFFGQGTRLTVV.